This T cell receptor beta chain was retrieved from a study of cytomegalovirus exposure and HLA in healthy donors (dated by TCRdb to the late 2010s). General notes on the study: An earlier analysis of roughly 610 of the donors reported over 250 Gb of sequence data and about 120 million unique TCR beta sequences obtained from 150 million to 200 million T cells. Approximately 300 gigabases of sequencing data and 91 million or so unique TCR sequences made up an early release that covered approximately 700 HLA-typed donors. The genetic ancestry cluster associated with self-reported Caucasian donors included 65% to 90% of the approximately 400 genotyped donors. The study aimed to test whether signatures of past pathogen exposure could be identified by cataloging public T cell receptors. Using immunosequencing, the study profiled T cell repertoires from some 670 subjects and related those repertoires to cytomegalovirus serostatus. A separate validation cohort of roughly 110 different subjects was used in addition to the approximately 670-subject first cohort. High-throughput TCR immunosequencing, statistical association of individual TCRs with disease status, and machine learning were combined to predict cytomegalovirus infection status. A later analysis re-examined previously published TCR beta repertoires from more than 550 donors and added high-resolution HLA genotyping to investigate patterns of TCR occurrence. In the later analysis, no new phenotypic data were used to find candidate immune exposures; instead, reliance was placed on TCR beta sequences and their occurrence across donors. To decide whether each TCR beta V gene segment behaved as functional or pseudogenic, an earlier analysis of nearly 600 of the donors relied on high-throughput TCR beta sequencing. Donor age, sex, ethnicity and CMV serostatus were compiled alongside the repertoire data. A later genetic analysis used genome-wide SNP genotypes for about three fifths of the roughly 700 donors, treating that subset as a discovery cohort. Every repertoire in the discovery cohort had been generated on one and the same sequencing platform. HLA typing included class I and class II loci at four-digit resolution. The number of typed donors differed by locus: about 620-630 for A, B, C, DRB1 and DQB1; some 540 for DQA1; roughly 600 for DPA1; and around 470 for DPB1. Roughly 5 DR-DQ haplotypes were treated as single units for association and clustering because of strong linkage in the cohort. Among roughly 400 genotyped donors of the cohort, an average of approximately 240,000 unique TCR beta nucleotide sequences was sequenced per donor, of which 15% to 20% were non-productive. Broader findings and caveats from the paper: A few of the identified cytomegalovirus-associated TCR beta chains were confirmed in vitro to be specific for cytomegalovirus antigens. According to the authors, the approach could potentially be generalized to other disease states and immunological phenotypes. The 87-base-pair reads could not distinguish some IMGT-functional V segments, including TRBV6-2 and TRBV6-3, so those segments were excluded. Assigning TCR associations to individual alleles was difficult when HLA alleles, especially DR and DQ, strongly co-occurred. A later analysis found that HLA-associated TCR beta chains were more clonally expanded and had lower generation probabilities than equally common non-associated chains. Because HLA typing was missing for some donors at each locus, association tests included only the typed subset. Seventeen rarely observed V segments, including chromosome 9 orphons, were excluded from the earlier analysis of about 500 of the donors because counts were too low. Across donors, most TCR sequences were observed very rarely, whereas some public TCRs were present in many individuals. A cluster of highly shared sequence variants was judged likely to be a technical artifact of the sequencing pipeline. Cytomegalovirus status was reported to be diagnosed by the classifier with high specificity and sensitivity in both the original and validation cohorts. The study gave a list of roughly 150 TCR beta chains associated with cytomegalovirus. According to a later analysis, most CMV-associated TCR beta chains appeared to be HLA-restricted, and the HLA associations seemed to be driven largely by CMV exposure. The cohort was sequenced for TCR beta chains only, and without alpha or paired-chain data the features that could be detected were limited. A later genetic analysis reported fewer N-insertions in productive TCRs among donors in an Asian-associated ancestry cluster than the roughly 650-donor mean. A later analysis reported that several top co-occurrence clusters appeared linked to parvovirus B19, influenza, CMV and Epstein-Barr virus. In a later analysis, the rate of TCR association differed among HLA loci, with DRB1 alleles having the most associated TCRs and HLA-C alleles having the fewest. In a later analysis, 15,000 to 20,000 TCR beta sequences were associated with specific HLA alleles at a false discovery rate of 0.05. CMV serostatus was the only immune exposure information available for the cohort. Correlated functional status among segregating V segments might reflect linkage disequilibrium, but an unknown experimental factor could not be ruled out. In an earlier analysis of more than 500 of the donors, most TCR beta V segments appeared in productive rearrangements about 87% or about 30% of the time, broadly matching IMGT annotations. A further reported finding was that TCR beta sequences accurately predicted the HLA-A and HLA-B alleles for most subjects in the first cohort. V-gene and J-gene trimming of TCR beta chains was associated with a missense DCLRE1C variant in a later genetic analysis, and the association was replicated in an independent cohort. Roughly uniform sequencing depth across donors was assumed in presence/absence analyses, although this assumption may not hold.

The cohort comprised 550 to 700 healthy bone marrow donors. At the time of sampling, every cohort member was nominally healthy, though immune exposures that went unrecorded were likely present. The donor tested CMV seronegative and was one of the 352 seronegative cohort members. A peripheral blood sample was collected from each donor, and TCR beta sequencing was performed on peripheral blood mononuclear cells. Genomic DNA was extracted from the blood cell samples with the Qiagen DNeasy Blood Extraction Kit. Comment on this clone: The target of this receptor is not known. Base qualities are not at hand, and no much larger clone is one base apart.

Sequences LGHNT (CDR1) and FRNRAP (CDR2) are obtained from the germline V gene. Unmatched junction bases come to 15, with V trimmed by 4 bases and J by 7 bases. Measured from the cysteine to the phenylalanine, the CDR3 is 17 residues long. The retained sequence is limited to the CDR3, 51 bases, with the frame set at the first base. The library was prepared using the immunoSEQ multiplex PCR assay. The multiplex PCR relied on a mix of 60 forward primers for TCR Vbeta segments and 13 reverse primers for TCR Jbeta segments. A multiplex PCR assay on genomic DNA amplified the CDR3 region of rearranged TCR beta genes. The Illumina HiSeq System was used to sequence the amplified TCR beta libraries as 87-base-pair reads. Under the source paper's analysis protocol: Across the roughly 670 repertoires, a later analysis counted 78 million or so unique TCR beta chains, around 10 million of which were shared by at least two donors. Raw reads were error-corrected and collapsed into unique sequences by a nearest-neighbor algorithm in which closely related sequences were merged to remove PCR and sequencing errors. To assign V, D and J gene segments, CDR3 sequences were aligned to IMGT reference sequences. Each retained sequence needed at least a six-nucleotide match to both a V gene segment and a J gene segment. Rearrangements were classified as productive when the CDR3 lacked stop codons and remained in frame with V and J, and all other rearrangements were classified as non-productive. Following IMGT convention, CDR3 was defined as the stretch from the second conserved V-encoded cysteine to the conserved J-encoded phenylalanine. Sequences without an unambiguous match to a single V gene segment were excluded from the earlier analysis of almost 600 of the donors. An earlier analysis of 450 to 650 of the donors called V segments functional above 56.7% productive rearrangements and segregating when the between-donor standard deviation exceeded 5%. A statistical classification framework was built to diagnose cytomegalovirus status from the catalog of TCR beta chain sequences. In a later analysis, V and J genes were assigned by comparing TCR nucleotide sequences against IMGT/GENE-DB human TR gene sequences. The TCRdist pipeline was used in a later analysis to assign CDR3 sequences and most-parsimonious VDJ recombination scenarios. A later analysis defined each TCR beta chain by its CDR3 amino acid sequence plus V-gene family, and excluded reads lacking a unique V-gene family. To address suspected cross-contamination and a sequencing artifact, a later analysis removed several hundred highly shared, low-generation-probability nucleotide sequences. For each public chain, a later analysis derived a clonal expansion index from normalized ranks of inferred template counts within each repertoire. In a later analysis, generation probabilities were computed with a VDJ recombination model fitted to out-of-frame rearrangements, and the resulting probabilities were checked against IGoR. In a later analysis, TCR-TCR, TCR-HLA and TCR-CMV co-occurrence was scored with hypergeometric tests, and a repertoire-size bias correction was applied to TCR pairs. A later analysis estimated false discovery rates by permuting HLA or CMV assignments 20 times. A later analysis grouped co-occurring TCRs with DBSCAN, adding TCRdist sequence similarity when clustering within HLA-allele-positive subsets. Repertoires with fewer than 30,000 or more than 120,000 public chains, plus five repertoires with anomalous nucleotide sharing, were excluded from co-occurrence clustering. Held by TCRdb, this immuneACCESS table contains in-frame sequences only and omits some clones. Under half of the omission traces to an unresolved V gene where checked; the cause of the rest is unknown. V and J calls plus clone size are reproduced from that table; the DNA served to infer D and trimming. This sample gives 150,000 to 200,000 clones in total; around four fifths of them show up just once. Of the sample, about 3.1% is held by the ten largest clones.

This receptor was obtained from a female donor in good health and CMV-seronegative. The chain is assembled from TRBV12-5 and TRBJ2-1; TRBD2 aligns with 8 central bases. The sample taken for sequencing was PBMCs. The DNA sequence follows: TGTGCTAGTGGTTCAAAACCGGTGGCGGGAGGTTGGAATGAGCAGTTCTTC. It specifies CASGSKPVAGGWNEQFF.